This entry concerns a single TCR beta chain. Its antigen is currently unknown. This CDR3 has 12 amino acids. Germline V gene sequence: CDR1 MDHEN, CDR2 SYDVKM. Deletions cut 2 bases from V and 5 bases from J, with 7 bases between. These data originate in a study of shared clonotypes between healthy human individuals. Study-level points and caveats: Sampling involved blood alone; tissue repertoires likely differ. Clonotype sharing among the donors was expected to vary with sequencing depth.

Only Caucasian adults living in Nashville, Tennessee made up the donor group. Without sorting, samples used 90 million or so PBMCs for genomic DNA. TCRdb's copy holds only in-frame clones and misses some; the assay was immunoSEQ multiplex PCR. The sample lists fewer than 650,000 clones; roughly four fifths were seen once. Sequencing was performed on PBMCs. The V and J genes are TRBV28 and TRBJ2-7, with no clear D. This TCR derives from a woman between 35 and 50 years old in good health. Some clones in this sample may be carry-over from other donors' samples. The CDR3 DNA is TGTGCCAGCAGTTTAGGCGGCGACGAGCAGTACTTC. It yields the protein CASSLGGDEQYF.